Following are 29 T cell receptor beta chains from one sample sequenced in a study of blood T cell repertoires in COVID-19. The assay was immunoSEQ multiplex PCR, and TCRdb's table has in-frame clones only and misses some. The sample comprises around 250,000 clones, 80% to 85% of which are singletons, and less than 3.5% rests with the top ten. Sequenced: peripheral blood. The receptors shown here come from a woman under 30 with acute or convalescent COVID-19.

The gene calls are TRBV28 and TRBJ1-2; TRBD1 might be the D (5 bases). The germline gives CDR1 MDHEN, CDR2 SYDVKM. CDR3 length: 13 residues. Trimming shortened V by 6 bases and J by 4 bases, and 12 bases separated the two germline ends. CDR3 in amino acids: CASRPDRPYGYTF. CDR3 coding DNA: TGTGCCAGCAGACCCGACAGACCCTATGGCTACACCTTC.

This clone was seen repeatedly, ten times or more. The V call is TRBV19, the J call TRBJ2-1; D is unresolved. The CDR3 sequence is 16 residues long. Trimming shortened V by 1 base and J by 0 bases, and 10 bases separated the two germline ends. Germline CDR1 reads LNHDA; CDR2 reads SQIVND (reference sequence). The CDR3 spells CASSIVAASSYNEQFF. The CDR3 DNA reads TGTGCCAGTAGTATAGTGGCGGCCAGCTCCTACAATGAGCAGTTCTTC.

The V call is TRBV27, the J call TRBJ1-5, with a weak D call TRBD1 (5 bases). Trimming took off 6 bases at V and 2 bases at J, with 17 bases between the two ends. The germline V gene encodes CDR1 MNHEY and CDR2 SMNVEV (reference sequence). This CDR3 has 16 residues. For the CDR3, the DNA is TGTGCCAGCAGCCCGGTGGGGCCCGCTGGCAATCAGCCCCAGCATTTT. Protein product: CASSPVGPAGNQPQHF.

V is TRBV25-1 and J is TRBJ1-1; a weak D match, TRBD1 (5 bases). Germline CDR1 reads MGHDK; CDR2 reads SYGVNS. CDR3 length equals 13 residues. The V end was cut by 4 bases, the J end by 11 bases, with 17 bases between. The CDR3 is CASSAQTETMAFF. The CDR3 region has the DNA TGTGCCAGCAGTGCCCAGACAGAAACGATGGCTTTCTTT.

CDR3 DNA sequence: TGTGCCAGCAGCTTAGGACAGTCTAATGAAAAACTGTTTTTT. Its translation is CASSLGQSNEKLFF. The chain has TRBV28 and TRBJ1-4; D might be TRBD1 (6 bases). The CDR3 has 14 amino acids. From germline, CDR1 is MDHEN and CDR2 SYDVKM. The V end lost 6 bases, the J end lost 3 bases, and 11 bases lay between the germline ends.

This sequence joins TRBV12-1 and TRBJ2-3; the table's D call, TRBD1, has no DNA check behind it. TRBV12-1 is listed as a pseudogene. CDR3 length equals 16 residues. In nucleotides, the CDR3 is TGTGCCAGCAGCCCCTTGAGGACAGGGTATGAAGATACGCAGTATTTT. It encodes CASSPLRTGYEDTQYF.

The chain has TRBV14 and TRBJ2-1; a possible D gene is TRBD1 (6 bases). The CDR3 consists of 15 residues. Germline V lookup: CDR1 SGHDN, CDR2 FVKESK. V was shortened by 3 bases and J by 1 base, with 10 bases between the two germline ends. CDR3 loop: CASSHLGQSYNEQFF. For the CDR3, the DNA is TGTGCCAGCAGCCATCTTGGACAGTCCTACAATGAGCAGTTCTTC.

The chain links TRBV30 to TRBJ1-4, with D possibly TRBD1 on 5 matching bases. The length of the CDR3 is 15 residues. Trimming removed 1 base from V and 3 bases from J, with 12 bases in between. CDR1 GTSNPN and CDR2 SVGIG come from the germline V gene (reference sequence). CDR3: CAWSGQGWPNEKLFF. CDR3 sequence (DNA): TGTGCCTGGAGTGGGCAGGGTTGGCCTAATGAAAAACTGTTTTTT.

This sequence joins TRBV6-2 or TRBV6-3 and TRBJ2-1; 7 bases map to TRBD1. CDR1 is MNHEY, CDR2 SVGEGT, per germline. CDR3 length equals 16 residues. V was clipped by 2 bases and J by 9 bases; unmatched bases: 13. CDR3 loop: CASSYLGQESIGEQFF. CDR3 nucleotides: TGTGCCAGCAGTTACCTAGGACAGGAGTCAATAGGTGAGCAGTTCTTC.

This clone was seen a single time. This chain uses TRBV5-6 with TRBJ2-3, with 7 bases identical to TRBD2. Losses at the gene ends were 2 bases for V and 6 bases for J; bases not matched to a gene: 6. Germline V gene data show CDR1 as SGHDT and CDR2 as YYEEEE. The CDR3 totals 14 residues. The chain's CDR3 is CASSLGAGADTQYF. CDR3 nucleotides: TGTGCCAGCAGCTTAGGCGCGGGAGCCGATACGCAGTATTTT.

This clone was counted only a few times. The V call is TRBV7-9, the J call TRBJ1-1, with 10 bases matching TRBD1. Germline V gene data show CDR1 as SEHNR and CDR2 as FQNEAQ (reference sequence). The CDR3 has 16 amino acids. Germline trimming cut 0 bases from V and 0 bases from J; bases unmatched to any gene: 1. CDR3 in amino acids: CASSLAGTGVNTEAFF. In nucleotides, the CDR3 is TGTGCCAGCAGCTTAGCCGGGACAGGGGTGAACACTGAAGCTTTCTTT.

The V gene is TRBV27, the J gene TRBJ1-2; D remains unclear. This CDR3 contains 13 residues. V gave up 5 bases and J gave up 8 bases, with 15 bases separating them. Germline values: CDR1 MNHEY, CDR2 SMNVEV (reference sequence). The DNA for the CDR3 is TGTGCCAGCAGTGTAGGTAGCGTAGGGGGCTACACCTTC. It specifies CASSVGSVGGYTF.

The chain joins TRBV6-5 to TRBJ2-5; 7 nucleotides align to TRBD2. The V segment lost 2 bases and the J segment 3 bases; nucleotides outside the gene matches: 3. This CDR3 has 14 amino acids. CDR1 is MNHEY, CDR2 SVGAGI, per germline. CDR3 DNA sequence: TGTGCCAGCAGTTACAGGGGAGGGGAAGAGACCCAGTACTTC. Its protein is CASSYRGGEETQYF.

The V call is TRBV9, the J call TRBJ2-1; D unresolved. This CDR3 has 15 amino acids. Germline assignment: CDR1 SGDLS and CDR2 YYNGEE. Trimming pared 3 bases from V and 6 bases from J, leaving 16 bases between. The CDR3 DNA reads as TGTGCCAGCAGCGCCCCCCGCGGCCATTCCAATGAGCAGTTCTTC. Its translation: CASSAPRGHSNEQFF.

This clone was seen only once. This chain uses TRBV9 with TRBJ2-2, with D unclear. V was cut by 0 bases and J by 8 bases, with 17 bases left in between. The CDR3 totals 16 residues. Germline lookup yields CDR1 SGDLS and CDR2 YYNGEE. CDR3 sequence reads: CASSVVPGTINGELFF. The CDR3 nucleotides read TGTGCCAGCAGCGTAGTTCCGGGTACAATTAATGGGGAGCTGTTTTTT.

The V call is TRBV9, the J call TRBJ1-2; the D gene is possibly TRBD1 (6 bases). The germline V gene encodes CDR1 SGDLS and CDR2 YYNGEE. This CDR3 spans 13 amino acids. V lost 4 bases and J 4 bases, leaving 11 bases between the germline ends. CDR3 in amino acids: CASSIGGGYGYTF. The CDR3 DNA reads as TGTGCCAGCAGCATAGGGGGGGGCTATGGCTACACCTTC.

The rearrangement uses TRBV5-1 and TRBJ2-7, with TRBD2 as a possible D gene (6 bases). Germline V gene lookup returns CDR1 SGHRS and CDR2 YFSETQ. Trimming took 5 bases from V and 2 from J, leaving 14 bases between them. This CDR3 is 14 amino acids long. The DNA for the CDR3 is TGCGCCAGCAGTATTGCGGGATTCGCCTACGAGCAGTACTTC. The encoded protein is CASSIAGFAYEQYF.

The rearrangement links TRBV27 to TRBJ1-1, with D perhaps TRBD1 (5 bases). Germline CDR1 and CDR2: MNHEY and SMNVEV (reference sequence). There are 16 residues in the CDR3. V was cut by 2 bases and J by 3 bases, with 16 bases left in between. DNA for the CDR3: TGTGCCAGCAGTTTAGCGTGGGGCAGTGGGTACACTGAAGCTTTCTTT. Its protein product is CASSLAWGSGYTEAFF.

The J gene is TRBJ1-3, the V gene TRBV5-1, with D maybe TRBD1 (5 bases). The V gene lost 5 bases and the J gene lost 2 bases, with 17 bases spanning the gap. The CDR3 consists of 16 residues. In germline, CDR1 is SGHRS, CDR2 YFSETQ. Here the CDR3 reads CASSWGGDPTGNTIYF. In DNA form, the CDR3 reads TGCGCCAGCAGTTGGGGGGGGGACCCGACTGGAAACACCATATATTTT.

The chain has TRBV11-2 and TRBJ2-1; 8 bases line up with TRBD1. Per germline, CDR1 SGHAT and CDR2 FQNNGV. There are 18 residues in the CDR3. V lost 5 bases and J lost 0; bases outside the gene matches: 12. CDR3 residues: CASSPRTGTFSSYNEQFF. CDR3 bases: TGTGCCAGCAGCCCCCGGACAGGGACGTTCTCCTCCTACAATGAGCAGTTCTTC.

This clone was found once. The CDR3 is CASSQDRATNYGYTF. The CDR3, as DNA: TGTGCCAGCTCACAAGACAGGGCTACCAACTATGGCTACACCTTC. The V call is TRBV18, the J call TRBJ1-2; 7 positions agree with TRBD1. CDR1 and CDR2 from the germline V gene are KGHSH and LQKENI. This CDR3 contains 15 residues. After removal of 4 bases from V and 2 bases from J, the junction contained 7 bases not matched to a gene.

This rearrangement joins TRBV10-3 to TRBJ1-2; D is ambiguous. CDR1 is ENHRY, CDR2 SYGVKD, per germline. The CDR3 is 13 residues long. Between the trimmed V and J ends, which lost 5 bases and 2 bases, there was a span of 9 bases. The CDR3 sequence: CAISKDGNYGYTF. CDR3 DNA sequence: TGTGCCATCAGTAAAGACGGGAACTATGGCTACACCTTC.

The chain employs TRBV10-3 and TRBJ2-3; possible D gene TRBD2, 5 bases. Trimming removed 6 bases at V and 1 base at J, with 14 bases between. The length of the CDR3 is 15 residues. The germline gives CDR1 ENHRY, CDR2 SYGVKD. As DNA, the CDR3 is TGTGCCATCAGGCAGGACTCCACACGCACAGATACGCAGTATTTT. Its translation: CAIRQDSTRTDTQYF.

On this clone itself: A read error may explain this, as a much larger clone is one base away. The V and J genes are TRBV28 and TRBJ1-5, with D perhaps TRBD1 (5 bases). V was cut by 6 bases and J by 3 bases, with 12 bases left in between. Germline V gene lookup returns CDR1 MDHEN and CDR2 SYDVKM. The CDR3 is made up of 14 amino acids. DNA for the CDR3: TGTGCCAGCAGCTTTAGACAGACCAATCAGCCCCAGCATTTT. This codes for CASSFRQTNQPQHF.

The rearrangement joins TRBV12-3 or TRBV12-4 to TRBJ2-2; TRBD2 aligns across 8 bases. Trimming at V came to 10 bases and at J to 9 bases, leaving 10 bases not matched to a gene. The CDR3 sequence is 13 residues long. The CDR3 DNA is TGTGCCACCCAACGGGAGGGCCATCGGGAGCTGTTTTTT. Encoded protein: CATQREGHRELFF.

J is TRBJ2-5 and V is TRBV6-5, with unresolved D. CDR3 length: 11 amino acids. Per the germline V gene, CDR1 is MNHEY and CDR2 is SVGAGI. Trimming took 4 bases from V and 11 from J, leaving 11 bases between them. Here the CDR3 reads CASSSGSSQYF. For the CDR3, the DNA is TGTGCCAGCAGTTCAGGTTCGAGTCAGTACTTC.

This clone has just a few counts. The chain links TRBV7-8 to TRBJ2-2, with D possibly being TRBD1 (6 bases). Germline assignment: CDR1 SGHVS and CDR2 FQNEAQ. The CDR3 totals 14 residues. V was cut by 5 bases and J by 2 bases, with 9 bases left in between. CDR3 region: CASSPGTNTGELFF. CDR3 nucleotide sequence: TGTGCCAGCAGCCCGGGGACAAACACCGGGGAGCTGTTTTTT. The entire variable domain, with the rest obtained from reference TRBV7-8 and TRBJ2-2, is as follows: GAGVSQSPRYKVAKRGQDVALRCDPISGHVSLFWYQQALGQGPEFLTYFQNEAQLDKSGLPSDRFFAERPEGSVSTLKIQRTQQEDSAVYLCASSPGTNTGELFFGEGSRLTVL.

This clone was observed a single time. The V gene is TRBV9, the J gene TRBJ2-3, with 8 bases aligning to TRBD1. The CDR3 is made up of 16 amino acids. Germline CDR1 reads SGDLS; CDR2 reads YYNGEE. The V segment lost 3 bases and the J segment 8 bases; nucleotides outside the gene matches: 14. The CDR3 is CASSGQGTPVRGTQYF. The CDR3 nucleotides read TGTGCCAGCAGCGGACAGGGGACCCCAGTAAGGGGTACGCAGTATTTT.

A single count supports this clone. The genes are TRBV5-4 and TRBJ2-3, with a possible D match to TRBD2 (5 bases). This CDR3 region has 14 residues. CDR1 and CDR2 (germline): SGHNT, YYREEE (reference sequence). V shed 0 bases and J shed 6 bases, with 11 bases lying between them. The CDR3 spells CASSLDSASDTQYF. DNA of the CDR3: TGTGCCAGCAGCTTGGATTCGGCTAGCGATACGCAGTATTTT.